The 11 T cell receptor beta chains presented below share a single source sample, sequenced in a study of OX40 agonist ivuxolimab in advanced cancers. Using immunoSEQ multiplex PCR, the repertoire was profiled, and TCRdb retains in-frame clones only, with some absent. The table records 130,000 or so clones, roughly 93% of them present only once. This specimen was CD4+ or CD8+ T cells sorted from blood, taken in a trial of the OX40 agonist ivuxolimab. The origin of the receptors is an adult with an advanced solid tumor such as melanoma, head and neck, liver or kidney cancer.

This clone was picked up a small number of times. The V and J genes are TRBV7-8 and TRBJ1-1; D is unclear. V gave up 2 bases and J gave up 0 bases, with 16 bases separating them. The CDR3 length is 17 residues. Germline V CDR1 and CDR2: SGHVS, FQNEAQ. In DNA, the CDR3 is TGTGCCAGCAGCTTACGGGGTTCCACCCTTATGAACACTGAAGCTTTCTTT. It specifies CASSLRGSTLMNTEAFF.

The chain employs TRBV6-1 and TRBJ1-6; D is unclear. V was cut by 2 bases and J by 5 bases, with 13 bases left in between. The V gene's germline CDR1 is MNHNS and CDR2 SASEGT. CDR3 size: 16 residues. The CDR3 sequence is CASSESRVRDNSPLHF. Written as DNA, the CDR3 is TGTGCCAGCAGTGAAAGCCGGGTTCGGGATAATTCACCCCTCCACTTT.

CDR3 in amino acids: CASSPLGLAGTYNEQFF. The DNA of the CDR3 is TGTGCCAGCTCACCCCTTGGACTAGCGGGGACATACAATGAGCAGTTCTTC. The rearrangement uses TRBV18 and TRBJ2-1; 12 bases line up with TRBD2. V lost 3 bases and J lost 4; bases outside the gene matches: 7. Germline CDR1 KGHSH, CDR2 LQKENI. This CDR3 is 17 amino acids long.

The chain links TRBV28 to TRBJ1-2; TRBD1 matches 9 bases. Germline V gene sequence: CDR1 MDHEN, CDR2 SYDVKM. This CDR3 spans 14 amino acids. The V segment lost 6 bases and the J segment 3 bases; nucleotides outside the gene matches: 5. CDR3 nucleotides: TGTGCCAGCAGAGAACAGGGGGCGGACTATGGCTACACCTTC. Translated, it gives CASREQGADYGYTF.

This sequence joins TRBV7-3 and TRBJ2-2; TRBD2 agrees at 7 bases. V shed 0 bases, J shed 6 bases, and the junction held 7 bases outside the gene matches. Germline-derived CDR1 and CDR2 are SGHTA and FQGTGA. The CDR3 length is 16 residues. The CDR3 region is CASSLTGGRAAGELFF. DNA of the CDR3: TGTGCCAGCAGCTTAACTGGAGGGAGGGCGGCCGGGGAGCTGTTTTTT.

This clone was counted once. J is TRBJ2-7 and V is TRBV6-1; TRBD2 matches at 10 bases. V lost 6 bases, J lost 3 bases, and 8 bases stayed unmatched. Germline V gene sequence: CDR1 MNHNS, CDR2 SASEGT. This CDR3 comprises 15 residues. The CDR3 region is CASSQAGGTFYEQYF. The CDR3 DNA follows: TGTGCCAGCAGCCAAGCGGGAGGGACATTCTACGAGCAGTACTTC.

This chain uses TRBV11-2 with TRBJ2-1; TRBD1 agrees at 7 bases. Germline values: CDR1 SGHAT, CDR2 FQNNGV. CDR3 length: 14 amino acids. After removal of 3 bases from V and 5 bases from J, the junction contained 4 bases not matched to a gene. CDR3 bases: TGTGCCAGCAGCTTCGACAGGGTACACAATGAGCAGTTCTTC. This codes for CASSFDRVHNEQFF.

This clone turned up a few times. This chain uses TRBV28 with TRBJ1-5; D is uncertain. Trimming pared 7 bases from V and 6 bases from J, leaving 10 bases between. The CDR3 runs 12 residues. Per the germline V gene, CDR1 is MDHEN and CDR2 is SYDVKM. In DNA, the CDR3 is TGTGCCAGCAATAAGGGCGGTCAGCCCCAGCATTTT. This sequence encodes CASNKGGQPQHF.

This chain uses TRBV6-6 with TRBJ2-3; TRBD2 aligns across 7 bases. Germline CDR1 is MNHNY and CDR2 is SVGAGI (reference sequence). The CDR3 has 14 residues. Trimming cost V 2 bases and J 6 bases; bases outside gene matches: 5. The CDR3 DNA reads as TGTGCCAGCAGTTACCCACCCGGGGGGGATACGCAGTATTTT. Amino acids: CASSYPPGGDTQYF.

This chain uses TRBV5-1 with TRBJ1-5; the D gene is possibly TRBD1 (5 bases). Trimming shortened V by 7 bases and J by 0 bases, and 11 bases separated the two germline ends. Germline lookup yields CDR1 SGHRS and CDR2 YFSETQ. The CDR3 loop spans 14 amino acids. CDR3 amino acids: CASAPGNSNQPQHF. DNA of the CDR3: TGCGCCAGCGCCCCAGGGAATAGCAATCAGCCCCAGCATTTT.

V is TRBV6-1 and J is TRBJ1-4; D might be TRBD1 (6 bases). The ends were cut back, 7 bases at V and 4 bases at J, with 13 bases in the middle. CDR3 length: 14 amino acids. In germline, CDR1 is MNHNS, CDR2 SASEGT. The CDR3 DNA is TGTGCCAGCACCTGGGGGCCCAATAATGAAAAACTGTTTTTT. Amino acid sequence: CASTWGPNNEKLFF.